This is a list of T cell receptor beta chains from one sample in a study of control samples from healthy donors and cancer patients. The repertoire was sequenced with immunoSEQ multiplex PCR; TCRdb's copy has only in-frame clones and lacks some. The sample has under 85,000 clones, 84% seen once. The specimen sequenced was PBMCs. These receptors were collected from a man in his sixties with head and neck cancer. Both conserved end residues are trimmed from each CDR3.

TRBJ2-1	TRBV5-1	ASSLWGGQTSGEHYNEQF
TRBJ2-1	TRBV3-1/TRBV3-2	VSSQVKTSGRAGEQF
TRBJ2-1	TRBV7-9	ASSSWALPVNEQF
TRBJ1-1	TRBV28	ASSFLSKRLDTEAF
TRBJ2-5	TRBV5-1	ATSGGNQETQY
TRBJ2-7	TRBV5-1	ASSLTGLSYEQY
TRBJ1-5	TRBV2	ASSGYSNQPQH
TRBJ1-5	TRBV27	ASRWTGLSNQPQH
TRBJ1-6	TRBV12-3/TRBV12-4	ASSWGNSPLH
TRBJ2-1	TRBV19	ASSTLGWNNEQF
TRBJ1-5	TRBV28	ASSLSWNQPQH
TRBJ2-4	TRBV7-9	ASSLGAGVAKNIQY
TRBJ2-7	TRBV15	ATSRELWGAGGAEQY
TRBJ2-5	TRBV7-9	ASAAGLAGGLRETQY
TRBJ2-1	TRBV5-4	ASSGGVTSGTYNEQF
TRBJ2-1	TRBV4-1	ASSRFGGPSYNEQF
TRBJ2-1	TRBV30	AWMGGRRPYNEQF
TRBJ2-6	TRBV4-1	ASSQRSGANVLT
TRBJ1-1	TRBV5-4	ASSLTPNTEAF
TRBJ2-7	TRBV29-1	SVVYNLPHEQY
TRBJ1-2	TRBV5-8	ASRLTGGVAHGYT
TRBJ2-5	TRBV4-2	ASSQGTSGRQETQY
TRBJ1-4	TRBV2	ASLKQGLSEKLF
TRBJ1-2	TRBV6-1	ASSDNYGYT
TRBJ2-1	TRBV5-1	ASSTGQGYNEQF
TRBJ2-1	TRBV29-1	SVGGGSSYNEQF
TRBJ1-5	TRBV19	ASSIGGGLGQPQH
TRBJ1-1	TRBV19	ASSDRPNTEAF
TRBJ2-1	TRBV28	ASSSTPSGRYNEQF
TRBJ2-7	TRBV27	ASSPGRIYEQY
TRBJ2-1	TRBV11-3	ASSNDGPSYNEQF
TRBJ2-7	TRBV15	ATSRDFGTGGRFTYEQY
TRBJ2-7	TRBV4-2	ASSQIILASHEQY
TRBJ2-7	TRBV30	AWSVGTGGYEQY
TRBJ2-7	TRBV6-1	ASSEPETYEQY
TRBJ2-5	TRBV5-5	ASSFLASAGQETQY
TRBJ2-7	TRBV27	ASSFQGDRVYEQY
TRBJ1-2	TRBV11-2	ASSRGAGGNGYT
TRBJ2-7	TRBV6-5	ASSYTGPSRHEQY
TRBJ2-5	TRBV10-3	AISGTSGGIRETQY
TRBJ1-6	TRBV3-1/TRBV3-2	ASSQETGLNNSPLH
TRBJ2-1	TRBV11-3	ASSLGAANNEQF
TRBJ2-5	TRBV2	ASALGLAALETQY
TRBJ2-7	TRBV29-1	SVEKREAPYEQC
TRBJ2-1	TRBV6-6	ASSYSSGRNEQF
TRBJ2-5	TRBV19	ASSADQGTQY
TRBJ1-2	TRBV6-4	ASSDSNRGADGYT
TRBJ1-1	TRBV29-1	SVGRGGNTEAF
TRBJ2-7	TRBV5-1	ASSPTGGASYEQY
TRBJ1-1	TRBV6-4	ASSEGQGTEAF
TRBJ2-3	TRBV5-1	ASSLALMPGASTDTQY
TRBJ2-5	TRBV28	ASSSGATIQETQY
TRBJ2-1	TRBV27	ASSLSEPYNEQF
TRBJ2-7	TRBV3-1/TRBV3-2	ASSLQGASYEQY
TRBJ1-2	TRBV3-1/TRBV3-2	ASSQDSQARNYGYT
TRBJ1-2	TRBV27	ASSFNRGTSGYT
TRBJ1-5	TRBV3-1/TRBV3-2	ASSLGGMVGNQPQH
TRBJ1-1	TRBV5-4	ASSSDLGNTEAF
TRBJ2-7	TRBV28	ASSTYTWDRGFGRTAYEQY